This TCR beta chain comes out of a study of T cell responses to AZD1222 COVID-19 vaccine. Study-wide points: Dominant at 160-218 and 743-854, vaccine-associated CD4 TCRs also spanned spike. Only six people who got AZD1222 tested seropositive at baseline. It should be noted that donors were predominantly white British and more often female, and clonal diversity was possibly underestimated. Nearly half of the spike-specific TCRs reportedly recognize variant regions that carry no mutations.

Of note for this clone: Antigen: not known.

The repertoire was sequenced with immunoSEQ multiplex PCR; TCRdb's copy has only in-frame clones and lacks some. The table lists about 78,000 clones, under 90% of them singletons. CDR1 and CDR2 (germline): MDHEN, SYDVKM. Trimming at V came to 6 bases and at J to 8 bases, leaving 6 bases not matched to a gene. This CDR3 comprises 13 residues. The sample consisted of peripheral blood, taken 28 days after the second AZD1222 dose. The sequence was collected from an adult who received the AZD1222 COVID-19 vaccine. The V gene is TRBV28, the J gene TRBJ2-1; 8 nucleotides agree with TRBD2. As DNA, the CDR3 is TGTGCCAGCAGAACCCCGGGGGGGGATGAGCAGTTCTTC. Its translation is CASRTPGGDEQFF.